This note documents a single T cell receptor (beta chain) sequence. Its antigen is currently unknown. The data were obtained in a study of blood T cells in healthy people across ages. The overall study: Every two T cells gave about one barcoded beta molecule via template switching. Study-wide points: Higher diversity and more naive CD4+ cells were features of long-lived donors, compared to aged donors. Naive T cell percentage showed a strong correlation with TCR beta diversity.

A sample-barcoded 5' primer and a J-beta primer mix were used in a second PCR of roughly 7 to 12 cycles. All cDNA molecules were each tagged by a template-switch adaptor with 12 random nucleotides. TCRdb passed the 5' RACE reads through MiXCR, listing each CDR3 protein once. The data contain over 600,000 distinct CDR3 sequences, 35% to 50% of them singletons. Germline assignment: CDR1 DFQATT and CDR2 SNEGSKA (reference sequence). The CDR3 sequence is 15 residues long. After removal of 5 bases from V and 1 base from J, the junction contained 8 bases not matched to a gene. The chain carries TRBV20-1 and TRBJ2-5; 9 bases are shared with TRBD2. This clonotype was sampled from a man older than 75 in good health. Sequencing used blood. CDR3 sequence (DNA): TGCAGTGCTCAGGTTGGCGGGAGGGCCCAAGAGACCCAGTACTTC. Residues: CSAQVGGRAQETQYF.